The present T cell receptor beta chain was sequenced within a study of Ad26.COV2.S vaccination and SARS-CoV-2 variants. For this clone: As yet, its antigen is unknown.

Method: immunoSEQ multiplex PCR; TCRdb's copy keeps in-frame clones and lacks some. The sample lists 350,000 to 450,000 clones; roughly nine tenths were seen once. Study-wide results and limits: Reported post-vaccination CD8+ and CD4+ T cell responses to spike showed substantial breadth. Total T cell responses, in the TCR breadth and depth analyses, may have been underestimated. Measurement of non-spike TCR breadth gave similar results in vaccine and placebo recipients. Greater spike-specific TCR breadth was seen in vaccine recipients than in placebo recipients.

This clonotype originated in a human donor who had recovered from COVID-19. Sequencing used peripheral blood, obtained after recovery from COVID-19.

CDR3 amino acids: CASSQERGYGELFF. CDR3 in DNA: TGCGCCAGCAGCCAAGAAAGAGGGTACGGGGAGCTGTTTTTT. This chain joins TRBV4-3 and TRBJ2-2; tentative D call: TRBD2 (5 bases). The length of the CDR3 is 14 residues. The germline CDR1 and CDR2 sequences are LGHNA and YSLEER. V lost 0 bases to trimming and J lost 7 bases, with 9 bases between them.